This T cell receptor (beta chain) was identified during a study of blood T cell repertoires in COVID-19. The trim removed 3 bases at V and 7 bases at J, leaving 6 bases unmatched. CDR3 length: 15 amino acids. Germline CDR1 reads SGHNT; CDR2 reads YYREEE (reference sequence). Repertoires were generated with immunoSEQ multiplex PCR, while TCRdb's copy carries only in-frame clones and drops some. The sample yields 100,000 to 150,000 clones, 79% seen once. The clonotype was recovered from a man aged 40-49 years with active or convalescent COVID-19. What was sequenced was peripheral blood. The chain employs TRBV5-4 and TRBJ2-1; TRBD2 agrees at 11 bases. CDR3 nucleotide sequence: TGTGCCAGCAGCTACCAAGGGACTAGCGGTAATGAGCAGTTCTTC. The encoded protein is CASSYQGTSGNEQFF.